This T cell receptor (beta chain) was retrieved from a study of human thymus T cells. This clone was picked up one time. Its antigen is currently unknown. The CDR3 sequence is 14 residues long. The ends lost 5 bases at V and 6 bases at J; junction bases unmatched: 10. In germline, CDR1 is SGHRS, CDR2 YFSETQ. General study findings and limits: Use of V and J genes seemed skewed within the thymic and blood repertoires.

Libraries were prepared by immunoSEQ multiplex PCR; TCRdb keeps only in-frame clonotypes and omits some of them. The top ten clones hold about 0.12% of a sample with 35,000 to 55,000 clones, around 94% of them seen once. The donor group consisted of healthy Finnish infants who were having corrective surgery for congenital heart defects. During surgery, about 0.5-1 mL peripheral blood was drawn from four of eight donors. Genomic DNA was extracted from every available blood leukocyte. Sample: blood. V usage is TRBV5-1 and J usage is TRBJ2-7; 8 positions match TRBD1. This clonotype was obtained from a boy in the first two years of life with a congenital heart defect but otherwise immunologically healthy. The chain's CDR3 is CASSLFQGAGEQYF. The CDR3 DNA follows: TGCGCCAGCAGTTTATTCCAGGGGGCTGGCGAGCAGTACTTC.